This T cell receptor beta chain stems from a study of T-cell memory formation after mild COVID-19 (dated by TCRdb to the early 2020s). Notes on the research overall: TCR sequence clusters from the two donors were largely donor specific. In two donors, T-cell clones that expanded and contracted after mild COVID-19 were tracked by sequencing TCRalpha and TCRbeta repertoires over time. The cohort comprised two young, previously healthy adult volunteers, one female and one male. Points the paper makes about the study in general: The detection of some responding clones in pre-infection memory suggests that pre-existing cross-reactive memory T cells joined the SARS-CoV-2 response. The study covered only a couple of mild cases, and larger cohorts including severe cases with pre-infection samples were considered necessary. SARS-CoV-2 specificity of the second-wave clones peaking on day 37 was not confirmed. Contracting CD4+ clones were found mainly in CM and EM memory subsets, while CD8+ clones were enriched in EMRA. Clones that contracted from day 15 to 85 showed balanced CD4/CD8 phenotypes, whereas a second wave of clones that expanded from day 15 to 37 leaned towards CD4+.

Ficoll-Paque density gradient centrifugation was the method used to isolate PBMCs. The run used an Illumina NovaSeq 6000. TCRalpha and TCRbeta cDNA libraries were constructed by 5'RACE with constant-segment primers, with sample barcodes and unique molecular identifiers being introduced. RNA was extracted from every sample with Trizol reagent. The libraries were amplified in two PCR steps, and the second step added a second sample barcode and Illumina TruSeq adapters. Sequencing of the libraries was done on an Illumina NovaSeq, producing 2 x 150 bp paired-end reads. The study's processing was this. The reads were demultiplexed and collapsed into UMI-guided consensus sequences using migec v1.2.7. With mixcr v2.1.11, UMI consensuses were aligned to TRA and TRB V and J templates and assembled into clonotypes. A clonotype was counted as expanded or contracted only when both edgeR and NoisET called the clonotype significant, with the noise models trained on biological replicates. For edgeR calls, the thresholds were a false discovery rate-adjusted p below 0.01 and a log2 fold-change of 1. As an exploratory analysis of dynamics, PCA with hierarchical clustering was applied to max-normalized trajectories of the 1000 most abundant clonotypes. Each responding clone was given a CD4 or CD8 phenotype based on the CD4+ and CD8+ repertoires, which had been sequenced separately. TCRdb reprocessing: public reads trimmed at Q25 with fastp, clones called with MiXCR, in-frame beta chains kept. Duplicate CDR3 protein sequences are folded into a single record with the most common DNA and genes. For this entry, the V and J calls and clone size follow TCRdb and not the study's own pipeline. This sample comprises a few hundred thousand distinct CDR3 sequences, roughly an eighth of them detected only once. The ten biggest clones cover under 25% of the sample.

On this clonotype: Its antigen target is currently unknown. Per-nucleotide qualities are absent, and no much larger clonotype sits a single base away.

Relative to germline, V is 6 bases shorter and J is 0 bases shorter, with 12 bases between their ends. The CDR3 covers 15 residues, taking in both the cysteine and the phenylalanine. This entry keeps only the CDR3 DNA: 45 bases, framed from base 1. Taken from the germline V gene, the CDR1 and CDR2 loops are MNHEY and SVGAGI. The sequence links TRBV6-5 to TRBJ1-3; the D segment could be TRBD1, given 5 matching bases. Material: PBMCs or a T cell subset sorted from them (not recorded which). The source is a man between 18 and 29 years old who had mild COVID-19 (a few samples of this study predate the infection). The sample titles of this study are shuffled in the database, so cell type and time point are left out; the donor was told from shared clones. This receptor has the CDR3 CASSSGSSSGNTIYF. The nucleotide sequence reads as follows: TGTGCCAGCAGCTCAGGGTCGAGCTCTGGAAACACCATATATTTT.